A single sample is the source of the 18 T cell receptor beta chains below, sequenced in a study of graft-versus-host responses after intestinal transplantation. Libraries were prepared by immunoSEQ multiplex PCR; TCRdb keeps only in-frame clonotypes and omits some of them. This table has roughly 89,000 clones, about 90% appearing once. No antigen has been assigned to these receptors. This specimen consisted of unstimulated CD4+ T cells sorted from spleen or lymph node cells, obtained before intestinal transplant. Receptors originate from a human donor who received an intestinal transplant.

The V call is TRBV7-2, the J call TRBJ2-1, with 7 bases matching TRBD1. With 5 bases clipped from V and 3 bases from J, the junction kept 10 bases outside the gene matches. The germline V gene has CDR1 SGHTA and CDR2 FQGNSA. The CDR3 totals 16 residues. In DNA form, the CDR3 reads TGTGCCAGCAGCGGACAGGACCGACTCGTCTACAATGAGCAGTTCTTC. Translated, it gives CASSGQDRLVYNEQFF.

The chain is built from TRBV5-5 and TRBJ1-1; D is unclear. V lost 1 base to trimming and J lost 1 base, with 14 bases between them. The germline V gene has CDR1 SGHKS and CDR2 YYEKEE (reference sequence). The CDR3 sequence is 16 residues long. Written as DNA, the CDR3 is TGTGCCAGCAGCTTGTCCCGTGACTCCAGGAACACTGAAGCTTTCTTT. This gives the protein CASSLSRDSRNTEAFF.

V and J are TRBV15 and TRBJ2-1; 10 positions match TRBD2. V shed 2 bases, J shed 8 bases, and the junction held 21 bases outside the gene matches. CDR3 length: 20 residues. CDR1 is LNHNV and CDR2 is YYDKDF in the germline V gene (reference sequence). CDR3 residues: CATSRKITPGLAMYNDEQFF. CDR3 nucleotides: TGTGCCACCAGCAGAAAAATAACCCCGGGACTAGCGATGTACAACGATGAGCAGTTCTTC.

The CDR3 spells CASCFGQGGTDTQYF. The CDR3 nucleotides read TGTGCCAGCTGCTTCGGACAGGGGGGCACAGATACGCAGTATTTT. V and J are TRBV6-5 and TRBJ2-3, with TRBD1 identical over 10 bases. The V and J ends lost 8 bases and 1 base, in that order; junction bases with no gene match: 6. CDR1 and CDR2 (germline): MNHEY, SVGAGI. This CDR3 has 15 residues.

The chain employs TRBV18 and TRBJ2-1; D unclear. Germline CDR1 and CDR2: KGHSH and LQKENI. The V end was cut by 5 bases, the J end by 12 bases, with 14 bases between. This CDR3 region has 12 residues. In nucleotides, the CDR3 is TGTGCCAGCTCATCGCAGGAACGTTCGCAGTTCTTC. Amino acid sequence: CASSSQERSQFF. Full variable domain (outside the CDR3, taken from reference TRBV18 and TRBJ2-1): NAGVMQNPRHLVRRRGQEARLRCSPMKGHSHVYWYRQLPEEGLKFMVYLQKENIIDESGMPKERFSAEFPKEGPSILRIQQVVRGDSAAYFCASSSQERSQFFGPGTRLTVL.

The CDR3: CASSFGGIPGNTIYF. In DNA, the CDR3 is TGTGCCAGCAGCTTTGGAGGGATCCCTGGAAACACCATATATTTT. The J gene is TRBJ1-3, the V gene TRBV5-4; D is undetermined. The V and J ends lost 2 bases and 2 bases respectively, with 11 bases between them. Germline loops: CDR1 SGHNT, CDR2 YYREEE (reference sequence). The CDR3 has 15 residues.

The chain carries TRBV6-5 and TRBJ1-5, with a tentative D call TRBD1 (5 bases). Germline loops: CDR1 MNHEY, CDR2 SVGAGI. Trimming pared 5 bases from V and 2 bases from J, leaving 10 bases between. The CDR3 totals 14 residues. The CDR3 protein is CASSLGGGNQPQHF. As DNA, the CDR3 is TGTGCCAGCAGTCTTGGGGGGGGCAATCAGCCCCAGCATTTT.

This CDR3 reads CASSLYGREHTDTQYF. The CDR3 DNA follows: TGTGCCAGCAGCCTTTATGGGCGGGAACACACAGATACGCAGTATTTT. The chain combines TRBV7-9 with TRBJ2-3; D perhaps matches TRBD2 (6 bases). The germline V gene encodes CDR1 SEHNR and CDR2 FQNEAQ (reference sequence). V lost 5 bases and J lost 2, with 17 bases in between. The CDR3 length is 16 residues.

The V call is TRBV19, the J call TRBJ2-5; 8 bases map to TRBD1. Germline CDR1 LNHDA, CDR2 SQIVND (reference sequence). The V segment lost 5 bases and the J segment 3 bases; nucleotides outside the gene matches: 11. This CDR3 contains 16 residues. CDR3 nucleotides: TGTGCCAGTAGTCGGGAAAAAACGACAGGGGAAGAGACCCAGTACTTC. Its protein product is CASSREKTTGEETQYF.

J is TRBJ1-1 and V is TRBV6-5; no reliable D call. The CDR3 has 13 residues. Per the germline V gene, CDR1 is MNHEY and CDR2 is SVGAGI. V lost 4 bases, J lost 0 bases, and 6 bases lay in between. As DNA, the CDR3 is TGTGCCAGCAGTTGGAGTTTGAACACTGAAGCTTTCTTT. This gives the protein CASSWSLNTEAFF.

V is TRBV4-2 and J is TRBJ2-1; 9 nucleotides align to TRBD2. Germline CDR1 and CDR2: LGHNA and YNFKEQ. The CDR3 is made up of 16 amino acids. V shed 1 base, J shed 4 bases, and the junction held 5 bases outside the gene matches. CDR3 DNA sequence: TGTGCCAGCAGCCAAGCTGGACTAGCGCTTTACAATGAGCAGTTCTTC. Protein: CASSQAGLALYNEQFF.

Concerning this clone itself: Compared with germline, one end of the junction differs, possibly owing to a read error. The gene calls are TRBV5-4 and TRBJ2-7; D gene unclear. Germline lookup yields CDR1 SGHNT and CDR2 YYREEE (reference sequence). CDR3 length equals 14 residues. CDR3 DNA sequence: TGTGCCAGCAGCTTGGACGCAGTCTCCCACGAGCAGTACTTC. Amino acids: CASSLDAVSHEQYF.

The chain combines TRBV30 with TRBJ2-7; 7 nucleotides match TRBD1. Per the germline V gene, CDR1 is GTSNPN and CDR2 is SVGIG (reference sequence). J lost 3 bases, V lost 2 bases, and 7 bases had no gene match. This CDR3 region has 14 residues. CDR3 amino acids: CAWSYRGPVYEQYF. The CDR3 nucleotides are TGTGCCTGGAGTTACAGGGGCCCGGTCTACGAGCAGTACTTC. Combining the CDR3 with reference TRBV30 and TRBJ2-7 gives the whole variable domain SQTIHQWPATLVQPVGSPLSLECTVEGTSNPNLYWYRQAAGRGLQLLFYSVGIGQISSEVPQNLSASRPQDRQFILSSKKLLLSDSGFYLCAWSYRGPVYEQYFGPGTRLTVT.

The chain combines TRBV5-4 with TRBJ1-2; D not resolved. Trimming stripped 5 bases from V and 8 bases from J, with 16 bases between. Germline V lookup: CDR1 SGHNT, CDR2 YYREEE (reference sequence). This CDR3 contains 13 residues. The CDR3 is CASRSSWSYGYTF. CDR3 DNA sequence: TGTGCCAGCAGATCCTCATGGTCCTACGGCTACACCTTC.

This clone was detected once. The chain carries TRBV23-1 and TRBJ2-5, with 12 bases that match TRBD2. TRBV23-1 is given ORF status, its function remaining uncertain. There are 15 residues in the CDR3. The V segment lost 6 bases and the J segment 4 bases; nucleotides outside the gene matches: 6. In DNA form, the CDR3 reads TGCGCCAGCAGGTTGAGGACTAGCGGGGTAGAGACCCAGTACTTC. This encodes CASRLRTSGVETQYF.

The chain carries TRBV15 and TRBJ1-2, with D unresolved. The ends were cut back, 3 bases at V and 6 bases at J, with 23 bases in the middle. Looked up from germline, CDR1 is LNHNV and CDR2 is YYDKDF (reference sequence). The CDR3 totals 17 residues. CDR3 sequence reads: CATSRDLNSAFVHGYTF. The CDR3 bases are TGTGCCACCAGCAGGGATCTGAACAGTGCCTTCGTCCATGGCTACACCTTC.

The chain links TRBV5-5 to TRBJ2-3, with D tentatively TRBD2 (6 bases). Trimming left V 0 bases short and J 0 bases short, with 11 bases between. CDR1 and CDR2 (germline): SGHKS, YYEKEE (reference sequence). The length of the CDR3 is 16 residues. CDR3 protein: CASSLAAGTSTDTQYF. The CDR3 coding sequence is TGTGCCAGCAGCTTGGCGGCGGGAACTAGCACAGATACGCAGTATTTT.

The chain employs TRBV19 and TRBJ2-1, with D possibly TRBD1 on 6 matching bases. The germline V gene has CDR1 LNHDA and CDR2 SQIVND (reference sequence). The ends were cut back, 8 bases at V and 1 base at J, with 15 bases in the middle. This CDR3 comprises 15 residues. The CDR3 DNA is TGTGCCAGTTCACAGGGTATAGGGTCCTACAATGAGCAGTTCTTC. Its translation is CASSQGIGSYNEQFF. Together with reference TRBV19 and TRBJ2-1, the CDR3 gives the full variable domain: DGGITQSPKYLFRKEGQNVTLSCEQNLNHDAMYWYRQDPGQGLRLIYYSQIVNDFQKGDIAEGYSVSREKKESFPLTVTSAQKNPTAFYLCASSQGIGSYNEQFFGPGTRLTVL.